These 14 T cell receptor beta chains originate from one sample sequenced in a study of cytomegalovirus exposure and HLA in healthy donors. Researchers ran the PCR with 60 Vbeta and 13 Jbeta primers. Profiled with immunoSEQ multiplex PCR; TCRdb holds only in-frame clones, not every one. The sample includes 70,000 to 95,000 clones, around 81% seen only once; the top ten take 2% to 2.5%. Sequencing input: PBMCs. These receptors came from a man between 18 and 35 years old in good health and CMV-seronegative.

This clone is a singleton in its sample. This sequence joins TRBV4-1 and TRBJ2-1; no firm D call. The CDR3 spans 16 residues. CDR1 MGHRA and CDR2 YSYEKL come from the germline V gene. Trimming took off 3 bases at V and 0 bases at J, with 12 bases between the two ends. CDR3 in DNA: TGCGCCAGCAGCCATCCCTTGGCAGACTCCTACAATGAGCAGTTCTTC. This sequence encodes CASSHPLADSYNEQFF.

The chain is built from TRBV5-1 and TRBJ1-2; 8 bases agree with TRBD1. Trimming cost V 2 bases and J 4 bases; bases outside gene matches: 7. The CDR3 consists of 15 residues. CDR1 is SGHRS, CDR2 YFSETQ, per germline. CDR3 coding DNA: TGCGCCAGCAGCTTCGATGGACAGGGAGGCTATGGCTACACCTTC. Translating gives CASSFDGQGGYGYTF. Complete variable domain (other parts from reference TRBV5-1 and TRBJ1-2): KAGVTQTPRYLIKTRGQQVTLSCSPISGHRSVSWYQQTPGQGLQFLFEYFSETQRNKGNFPGRFSGRQFSNSRSEMNVSTLELGDSALYLCASSFDGQGGYGYTFGSGTRLTVV.

The chain has TRBV5-1 and TRBJ1-1, with 7 bases lining up with TRBD1. Germline trimming cut 4 bases from V and 0 bases from J; bases unmatched to any gene: 3. This CDR3 is built from 14 residues. Germline CDR1 SGHRS, CDR2 YFSETQ. The CDR3 DNA sequence: TGCGCCAGCAGCCGGGACAGTTTGAACACTGAAGCTTTCTTT. It specifies CASSRDSLNTEAFF. The full variable domain, its missing parts supplied by reference TRBV5-1 and TRBJ1-1, is KAGVTQTPRYLIKTRGQQVTLSCSPISGHRSVSWYQQTPGQGLQFLFEYFSETQRNKGNFPGRFSGRQFSNSRSEMNVSTLELGDSALYLCASSRDSLNTEAFFGQGTRLTVV.

In the case of this clone: An end of the junction differs from the germline gene, which may be a read error. This chain joins TRBV7-9 and TRBJ2-5; possibly TRBD1 for D (6 bases). CDR1 and CDR2 from the germline V gene are SEHNR and FQNEAQ (reference sequence). The length of the CDR3 is 12 residues. The CDR3 DNA sequence: TGTTCCAGCAGGGGCAGCCAAGAGACCCAGTACTTC. This sequence encodes CSSRGSQETQYF.

The CDR3: CASSHNSYEQYF. CDR3 sequence (DNA): TGTGCCAGCAGCCACAACTCCTACGAGCAGTACTTC. The chain links TRBV7-2 to TRBJ2-7; D not certain. The CDR3 contains 12 residues. Germline assignment: CDR1 SGHTA and CDR2 FQGNSA. Trimming took off 5 bases at V and 0 bases at J, with 5 bases between the two ends.

The chain uses TRBV5-6 and TRBJ2-7, with D perhaps matching TRBD1 (5 bases). V was shortened by 1 base and J by 3 bases, with 14 bases between the two germline ends. There are 15 residues in the CDR3. Germline CDR1 is SGHDT and CDR2 is YYEEEE. The CDR3 DNA sequence: TGTGCCAGCAGCTTGTCCAGGGATTCCCTCTACGAGCAGTACTTC. Residues: CASSLSRDSLYEQYF.

V and J are TRBV27 and TRBJ1-2, with a weak D call TRBD1 (6 bases). The CDR3 sequence is 14 residues long. V was clipped by 2 bases and J by 4 bases, with 11 bases between them. Germline CDR1 MNHEY, CDR2 SMNVEV (reference sequence). The CDR3 is CASSLKGGAYGYTF. CDR3 nucleotides: TGTGCCAGCAGTTTAAAGGGGGGGGCCTATGGCTACACCTTC.

The J gene is TRBJ2-2, the V gene TRBV5-4, with 8 bases that match TRBD1. V trimming: 2 bases; J trimming: 1 base; junction bases outside the gene matches: 1. CDR1 is SGHNT and CDR2 is YYREEE in the germline V gene (reference sequence). The CDR3 is 15 residues long. Here the CDR3 DNA reads TGTGCCAGCAGCTTTGGACAGGGGAACACCGGGGAGCTGTTTTTT. This codes for CASSFGQGNTGELFF.

V usage is TRBV4-1 and J usage is TRBJ2-7; TRBD1 aligns across 11 bases. This CDR3 spans 19 amino acids. Germline loops: CDR1 MGHRA, CDR2 YSYEKL. V was clipped by 0 bases and J by 0 bases; unmatched bases: 10. This chain's CDR3 is CASSQDQPGQGESSYEQYF. For the CDR3, the DNA is TGCGCCAGCAGCCAAGACCAACCGGGACAGGGGGAAAGCTCCTACGAGCAGTACTTC.

This clone was seen only once. This chain uses TRBV19 with TRBJ2-1; maybe TRBD1 (6 bases). The CDR3 length is 15 residues. V lost 7 bases, J lost 0 bases, and 13 bases lay in between. The germline gives CDR1 LNHDA, CDR2 SQIVND (reference sequence). This chain's CDR3 is CASTLTGSSYNEQFF. For the CDR3, the DNA is TGTGCCAGTACCTTGACAGGTAGCTCCTACAATGAGCAGTTCTTC.

In its sample, this clone was seen once. The rearrangement links TRBV2 to TRBJ2-7; possibly TRBD2 for D (6 bases). Germline V gives CDR1 SNHLY, CDR2 FYNNEI. This CDR3 comprises 16 residues. V lost 2 bases and J lost 3, with 17 bases in between. In DNA, the CDR3 is TGTGCCAGCAGTGAATCCCCCCTCCTAGCGAGCTACGAGCAGTACTTC. It is translated as CASSESPLLASYEQYF.

As concerns this clone: Other nucleotide sequences in the sample specify the same CDR3. The gene calls are TRBV6-6 and TRBJ2-3; 10 bases fit TRBD1. The V gene end was trimmed by 6 bases and the J gene end by 3 bases; junction bases not matched to a gene: 6. The germline gives CDR1 MNHNY, CDR2 SVGAGI (reference sequence). The length of the CDR3 is 15 residues. CDR3 DNA: TGTGCCAGCAGGTCGACAGGGGGCAGTACAGATACGCAGTATTTT. It is translated as CASRSTGGSTDTQYF.

The CDR3 sequence: CASRGTGKVSTDTQYF. DNA for the CDR3: TGTGCCAGCAGGGGGACAGGGAAGGTTAGCACAGATACGCAGTATTTT. The chain couples TRBV21-1 to TRBJ2-3; whether TRBD1, the table's D call, matches the DNA was not checked. TRBV21-1 is given as a pseudogene. CDR3 size: 16 residues.

The CDR3, as DNA: TGTGCCAGCAGTGAGAGAGTAGCGGGGGATCTCGGGGAGCTGTTTTTT. This translates into CASSERVAGDLGELFF. V gene TRBV2 combines with J gene TRBJ2-2, with 9 bases that match TRBD2. The CDR3 loop spans 16 amino acids. J was trimmed by 7 bases and V by 3 bases; bases with no gene match: 9. Germline V gene sequence: CDR1 SNHLY, CDR2 FYNNEI.